One and the same sample provided the 20 T cell receptor beta chains below, sequenced in a study of cytomegalovirus exposure and HLA in healthy donors listed by TCRdb under 2017. Receptor libraries were prepared by the immunoSEQ multiplex PCR assay. For the multiplex PCR, a mixture combining 60 forward primers for TCR Vbeta segments and 13 reverse primers for TCR Jbeta segments was used. TCRdb carries this immuneACCESS record with in-frame sequences only. Its versions omit some clonotypes, under half of them owing to an unresolved V gene in the studies checked, with the rest unexplained. The sample includes some 90,000 clones, with approximately 83% observed a single time. About 2.9% of the sample rests with the top ten. The sequencing input was PBMCs. All receptors come from a middle-aged man in good health and CMV-seronegative.

The chain recombines TRBV5-4 with TRBJ1-1; 8 bases match TRBD1. Germline CDR1 reads SGHNT; CDR2 reads YYREEE (reference sequence). This CDR3 has 15 amino acids. The ends lost 4 bases at V and 6 bases at J; junction bases unmatched: 11. The chain's CDR3 is CASSQTGGAVPEAFF. The CDR3 DNA is TGTGCCAGCAGCCAAACAGGGGGAGCGGTCCCTGAAGCTTTCTTT.

The count of this clone is one. This chain joins TRBV7-2 and TRBJ2-7, with TRBD2 identical over 9 bases. This CDR3 spans 15 amino acids. With 2 bases clipped from V and 5 bases from J, the junction kept 7 bases outside the gene matches. The germline gives CDR1 SGHTA, CDR2 FQGNSA. CDR3 in amino acids: CASSLWRGGRDEQYF. The CDR3 bases are TGTGCCAGCAGCTTATGGCGCGGCGGGAGGGACGAGCAGTACTTC.

CDR3 region: CASSGGDIVSYNEQFF. CDR3 DNA: TGTGCCAGCAGCGGGGGGGACATAGTCTCCTACAATGAGCAGTTCTTC. This chain links TRBV7-2 with TRBJ2-1; D possibly corresponds to TRBD2 (7 bases). V was shortened by 5 bases and J by 0 bases, with 14 bases between the two germline ends. The CDR3 sequence is 16 residues long. Germline-derived CDR1 and CDR2 are SGHTA and FQGNSA. The variable domain in full, completed from reference TRBV7-2 and TRBJ2-1, reads GAGVSQSPSNKVTEKGKDVELRCDPISGHTALYWYRQSLGQGLEFLIYFQGNSAPDKSGLPSDRFSAERTGGSVSTLTIQRTQQEDSAVYLCASSGGDIVSYNEQFFGPGTRLTVL.

The chain employs TRBV10-3 and TRBJ1-4; 8 nucleotides align to TRBD1. The CDR3 totals 13 residues. Trimming at V came to 8 bases and at J to 7 bases, leaving 6 bases not matched to a gene. Germline V lookup: CDR1 ENHRY, CDR2 SYGVKD. CDR3 DNA: TGTGCCATCGGAGGGACAGGAGGTGAAAAACTGTTTTTT. Translating it yields CAIGGTGGEKLFF.

V gene TRBV6-5 combines with J gene TRBJ1-2; 8 positions match TRBD1. Trimming cost V 3 bases and J 8 bases; bases outside gene matches: 11. Germline V lookup: CDR1 MNHEY, CDR2 SVGAGI. This CDR3 region has 15 residues. The CDR3 DNA follows: TGTGCCAGCAGTTATCCTACAGGGGGAGGTGAGGGCTACACCTTC. Translated: CASSYPTGGGEGYTF.

The chain carries TRBV9 and TRBJ1-6; D is perhaps TRBD1 (5 bases). Per the germline V gene, CDR1 is SGDLS and CDR2 is YYNGEE. Trimming shortened V by 5 bases and J by 7 bases, and 16 bases separated the two germline ends. The CDR3 contains 15 residues. CDR3 nucleotides: TGTGCCAGCAGTGCCTCCGGGACTCCAAATTCACCCCTCCACTTT. Its protein is CASSASGTPNSPLHF.

The chain joins TRBV5-4 to TRBJ2-7, with 8 bases matching TRBD1. Unmatched junction bases numbered 11, after V lost 4 bases and J lost 5 bases. This CDR3 is built from 15 residues. The V gene's germline CDR1 is SGHNT and CDR2 YYREEE (reference sequence). This chain's CDR3 is CASSPPDREPHEQYF. CDR3 nucleotides: TGTGCCAGCAGCCCGCCGGACAGGGAGCCCCACGAGCAGTACTTC. Using reference TRBV5-4 and TRBJ2-7 for the parts outside the CDR3, the full variable domain is ETGVTQSPTHLIKTRGQQVTLRCSSQSGHNTVSWYQQALGQGPQFIFQYYREEENGRGNFPPRFSGLQFPNYSSELNVNALELDDSALYLCASSPPDREPHEQYFGPGTRLTVT.

The V call is TRBV29-1, the J call TRBJ1-4; D is ambiguous. Germline CDR1 and CDR2: SQVTM and ANQGSEA. The CDR3 is 14 amino acids. V was clipped by 2 bases and J by 5 bases, with 12 bases between them. DNA of the CDR3: TGCAGCGTTGAAAAGTTTGGCTCCAATGAAAAACTGTTTTTT. It translates to CSVEKFGSNEKLFF. The full variable domain, in which reference TRBV29-1 and TRBJ1-4 provide the parts outside the CDR3, is SAVISQKPSRDICQRGTSLTIQCQVDSQVTMMFWYRQQPGQSLTLIATANQGSEATYESGFVIDKFPISRPNLTFSTLTVSNMSPEDSSIYLCSVEKFGSNEKLFFGSGTQLSVL.

The CDR3: CASSEDYEQYF. CDR3 DNA: TGCGCCAGCAGCGAGGACTACGAGCAGTACTTC. V usage is TRBV5-1 and J usage is TRBJ2-7, with D unresolved. From germline, CDR1 is SGHRS and CDR2 YFSETQ. This CDR3 comprises 11 residues. The germline V and J ends were trimmed by 4 bases and 3 bases, with 5 bases remaining between them.

In its sample, this clone was seen once. J is TRBJ1-6 and V is TRBV19, with unresolved D. The CDR3 consists of 15 residues. V lost 6 bases to trimming and J lost 5 bases, with 14 bases between them. Germline assignment: CDR1 LNHDA and CDR2 SQIVND (reference sequence). CDR3 loop: CASSPPAADNSPLHF. The CDR3 nucleotides read TGTGCCAGTAGCCCCCCTGCGGCGGATAATTCACCCCTCCACTTT. Looking up the rest from reference TRBV19 and TRBJ1-6 gives the full variable domain: DGGITQSPKYLFRKEGQNVTLSCEQNLNHDAMYWYRQDPGQGLRLIYYSQIVNDFQKGDIAEGYSVSREKKESFPLTVTSAQKNPTAFYLCASSPPAADNSPLHFGNGTRLTVT.

The chain links TRBV12-1 to TRBJ2-5; TRBD1, the D gene given by the table, was not confirmed from the DNA. TRBV12-1 is termed a pseudogene. The CDR3 length is 12 residues. The CDR3 nucleotides are TGTGCCAGCAGAGGGGCCGCGGAGACCCAGTACTTC. This sequence encodes CASRGAAETQYF.

This rearrangement joins TRBV2 to TRBJ1-1; 10 positions agree with TRBD1. The CDR3 runs to 12 residues. V dropped 6 bases and J dropped 11; count of bases not matched to a gene: 6. Germline values: CDR1 SNHLY, CDR2 FYNNEI. CDR3 sequence reads: CASRGQGWRAFF. In nucleotides, the CDR3 is TGTGCCAGCAGGGGACAGGGGTGGAGGGCTTTCTTT. Full variable domain (rest looked up from reference TRBV2 and TRBJ1-1): EPEVTQTPSHQVTQMGQEVILRCVPISNHLYFYWYRQILGQKVEFLVSFYNNEISEKSEIFDDQFSVERPDGSNFTLKIRSTKLEDSAMYFCASRGQGWRAFFGQGTRLTVV.

The CDR3 loop reads CASRLEAGENSPLHF. The CDR3 region has the DNA TGTGCCAGCAGACTGGAGGCAGGGGAGAATTCACCCCTCCACTTT. This chain joins TRBV7-6 and TRBJ1-6, with a tentative D call TRBD1 (6 bases). Germline CDR1 reads SGHVS; CDR2 reads FNYEAQ. V was cut by 6 bases and J by 7 bases, with 16 bases left in between. There are 15 residues in the CDR3.

The rearrangement joins TRBV7-2 to TRBJ2-7; D is ambiguous. Germline V CDR1 and CDR2: SGHTA, FQGNSA. Trimming took off 0 bases at V and 4 bases at J, with 10 bases between the two ends. The CDR3 totals 14 residues. This CDR3 reads CASSLASAGYEQYF. DNA for the CDR3: TGTGCCAGCAGCTTAGCAAGTGCAGGTTACGAGCAGTACTTC.

The V gene is TRBV30, the J gene TRBJ2-7; D not resolved. The CDR3 contains 15 residues. V was pared by 0 bases and J by 0 bases, with 12 bases between. Germline V CDR1 and CDR2: GTSNPN, SVGIG (reference sequence). The CDR3, as DNA: TGTGCCTGGAGTGTGGAGCTATTGAGCTCCTACGAGCAGTACTTC. This encodes CAWSVELLSSYEQYF. Variable domain in full (rest from reference TRBV30 and TRBJ2-7): SQTIHQWPATLVQPVGSPLSLECTVEGTSNPNLYWYRQAAGRGLQLLFYSVGIGQISSEVPQNLSASRPQDRQFILSSKKLLLSDSGFYLCAWSVELLSSYEQYFGPGTRLTVT.

V gene TRBV11-2 combines with J gene TRBJ1-5; 8 nucleotides align to TRBD1. The CDR3 spans 14 residues. The germline gives CDR1 SGHAT, CDR2 FQNNGV. Unmatched junction bases numbered 4, after V lost 3 bases and J lost 6 bases. CDR3 region: CASSFTGGGQPQHF. CDR3 coding DNA: TGTGCCAGCAGCTTTACAGGGGGAGGTCAGCCCCAGCATTTT. Together with reference TRBV11-2 and TRBJ1-5, the CDR3 gives the full variable domain: EAGVAQSPRYKIIEKRQSVAFWCNPISGHATLYWYQQILGQGPKLLIQFQNNGVVDDSQLPKDRFSAERLKGVDSTLKIQPAKLEDSAVYLCASSFTGGGQPQHFGDGTRLSIL.

The J gene is TRBJ2-7, the V gene TRBV13; 8 nucleotides match TRBD2. The CDR3 is made up of 15 amino acids. The germline V gene encodes CDR1 PRHDT and CDR2 FYEKMQ (reference sequence). V lost 7 bases, J lost 1 base, and 9 bases stayed unmatched. The CDR3 reads CASTGGGGGSYEQYF. In nucleotides, the CDR3 is TGTGCCAGCACCGGGGGGGGCGGGGGTTCCTACGAGCAGTACTTC.

The V call is TRBV25-1, the J call TRBJ1-4; 9 positions agree with TRBD1. Germline V gene data show CDR1 as MGHDK and CDR2 as SYGVNS. The J segment lost 6 bases and the V segment lost 7 bases, leaving 6 bases of the junction unmatched. The CDR3 runs 14 residues. The CDR3 loop is CASTRGTGYEKLFF. CDR3 bases: TGTGCCAGCACCCGCGGGACAGGGTATGAAAAACTGTTTTTT.

This clone appeared a few times. The gene calls are TRBV28 and TRBJ2-6; TRBD1 agrees at 9 bases. Germline lookup yields CDR1 MDHEN and CDR2 SYDVKM. The V and J ends lost 6 bases and 2 bases, in that order; junction bases with no gene match: 14. The CDR3 covers 19 residues. The CDR3 reads CASSPSWLGQGPGANVLTF. CDR3 bases: TGTGCCAGCAGCCCATCATGGTTGGGACAGGGACCTGGGGCCAACGTCCTGACTTTC.

J is TRBJ2-7 and V is TRBV19, with D tentatively TRBD1 (6 bases). The length of the CDR3 is 14 residues. Germline CDR1 and CDR2: LNHDA and SQIVND (reference sequence). V was trimmed by 8 bases and J by 1 base, leaving 15 bases between them. For the CDR3, the DNA is TGTGCCAGTGCAGGGGCGGTGAAATCCTACGAGCAGTACTTC. It codes for CASAGAVKSYEQYF.